These T cell receptor beta chains were read from a single sample in a study of technical replicates of blood from several donors. Some clones are missing from TCRdb's copy, which holds only in-frame ones; the method was immunoSEQ multiplex PCR. The table records approximately 82,000 clones, over 95% of them present only once. The sequenced sample was T cells isolated from PBMCs. These receptors were collected from a human donor in good health. The CDR3 runs from the conserved cysteine through the conserved F or W. Each record gives: D gene, V gene, CDR3 protein. A D gene is named only where the DNA matches it firmly.

d_call: .; v_call: TRBV28; cdr3_aa: CASSLLQIYTF
d_call: .; v_call: TRBV13; cdr3_aa: CASSLGEISSYNEQFF
d_call: TRBD1; v_call: TRBV6-6; cdr3_aa: CASSLDRASYEQYF
d_call: .; v_call: TRBV5-1; cdr3_aa: CASSLGSGGAGEQYF
d_call: .; v_call: TRBV29-1; cdr3_aa: CSVEILDSYEQYF
d_call: .; v_call: TRBV10-3; cdr3_aa: CAISDYRGGEQYF
d_call: .; v_call: TRBV4-1; cdr3_aa: CASSQQGGDSGANVLTF
d_call: .; v_call: TRBV5-1; cdr3_aa: CASSLDADSRTTDTQYF
d_call: .; v_call: TRBV2; cdr3_aa: CASRRGGSNYGYTF
d_call: TRBD2; v_call: TRBV2; cdr3_aa: CATFSGRRGNEQFF
d_call: .; v_call: TRBV27; cdr3_aa: CASSLMRGSWPQHF
d_call: .; v_call: TRBV27; cdr3_aa: CASSLAGFNEAFF
d_call: .; v_call: TRBV7-2; cdr3_aa: CASSLAGAGANVLTF
d_call: TRBD2; v_call: TRBV25-1; cdr3_aa: CASSEYIAGVDTQYF
d_call: TRBD1; v_call: TRBV5-8; cdr3_aa: CASSLAGTATDTQYF
d_call: .; v_call: TRBV9; cdr3_aa: CASSARGTAVSGANVLTF
d_call: .; v_call: TRBV27; cdr3_aa: CASSLGGSLGEQYF
d_call: .; v_call: TRBV29-1; cdr3_aa: CSVDRANTEAFF
d_call: TRBD2; v_call: TRBV27; cdr3_aa: CAGQGLIYNEQFF
d_call: TRBD2; v_call: TRBV18; cdr3_aa: CASSGRAGELFF
d_call: .; v_call: TRBV5-1; cdr3_aa: CASSLRGIGGVYAEAFF
d_call: .; v_call: TRBV4-1; cdr3_aa: CASSLRTDSYEQYF
d_call: .; v_call: TRBV7-9; cdr3_aa: CASSPEGNEKLFF
d_call: TRBD2; v_call: TRBV30; cdr3_aa: CAWSRRGGINYEQYF
d_call: .; v_call: TRBV7-9; cdr3_aa: CASSTGWTETQYF
d_call: TRBD2; v_call: TRBV11-2; cdr3_aa: CASSPALAGDSIQYF
d_call: TRBD1; v_call: TRBV6-5; cdr3_aa: CASRRQGLSSYEQYF
d_call: TRBD1; v_call: TRBV19; cdr3_aa: CATVDRGSQPQHF
d_call: TRBD1; v_call: TRBV7-2; cdr3_aa: CASSLDLGQGRTEAFF
d_call: .; v_call: TRBV5-5; cdr3_aa: CASSYWGGTTTYGYTF
d_call: .; v_call: TRBV13; cdr3_aa: CASSLGGHNEQFF
d_call: TRBD2; v_call: TRBV6-6; cdr3_aa: CASGRAAGDYEQYF
d_call: .; v_call: TRBV6-5; cdr3_aa: CATLRVDTDTQYF
d_call: .; v_call: TRBV5-4; cdr3_aa: CASSFGLTSGNTIYF
d_call: TRBD2; v_call: TRBV28; cdr3_aa: CASEREGLEQYF
d_call: .; v_call: TRBV18; cdr3_aa: CASSSTVSSNTGELFF
d_call: .; v_call: TRBV11-3; cdr3_aa: CASSLVNVNEQFF
d_call: .; v_call: TRBV4-3; cdr3_aa: CASSQDALRDSVDTQYF
d_call: TRBD2; v_call: TRBV19; cdr3_aa: CASSRTSLFSYEQYF
d_call: TRBD1; v_call: TRBV18; cdr3_aa: CASSPTTGGGNEQYF
d_call: TRBD1; v_call: TRBV27; cdr3_aa: CASSTDYRGMNTEAFF
d_call: TRBD2; v_call: TRBV4-1; cdr3_aa: CASSQDLGLAGELAYEQYF
d_call: TRBD1; v_call: TRBV19; cdr3_aa: CASRPGQGALYEQYF
d_call: .; v_call: TRBV25-1; cdr3_aa: CASRGTSDTQYF